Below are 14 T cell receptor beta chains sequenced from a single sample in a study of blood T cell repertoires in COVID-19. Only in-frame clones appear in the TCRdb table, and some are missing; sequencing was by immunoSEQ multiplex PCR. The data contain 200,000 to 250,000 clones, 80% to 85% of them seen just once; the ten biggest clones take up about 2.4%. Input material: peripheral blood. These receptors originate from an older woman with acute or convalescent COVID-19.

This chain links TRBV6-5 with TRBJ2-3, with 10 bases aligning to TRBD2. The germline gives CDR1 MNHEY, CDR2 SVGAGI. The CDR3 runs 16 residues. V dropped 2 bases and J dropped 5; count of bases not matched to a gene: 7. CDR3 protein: CASSYGLAGAGDTQYF. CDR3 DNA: TGTGCCAGCAGTTACGGCCTAGCGGGGGCTGGAGATACGCAGTATTTT.

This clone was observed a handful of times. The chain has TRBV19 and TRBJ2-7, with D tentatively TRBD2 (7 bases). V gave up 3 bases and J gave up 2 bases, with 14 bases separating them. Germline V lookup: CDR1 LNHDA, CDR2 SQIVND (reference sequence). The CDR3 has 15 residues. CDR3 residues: CASSMGGTQTYEQYF. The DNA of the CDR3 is TGTGCCAGTAGTATGGGAGGGACACAAACCTACGAGCAGTACTTC.

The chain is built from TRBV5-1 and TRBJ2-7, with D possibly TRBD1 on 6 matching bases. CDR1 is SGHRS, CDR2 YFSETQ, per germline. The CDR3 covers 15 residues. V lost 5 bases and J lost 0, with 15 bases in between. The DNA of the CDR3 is TGCGCCAGCAGAACGCCAGGGGCCAGCTCCTACGAGCAGTACTTC. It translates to CASRTPGASSYEQYF.

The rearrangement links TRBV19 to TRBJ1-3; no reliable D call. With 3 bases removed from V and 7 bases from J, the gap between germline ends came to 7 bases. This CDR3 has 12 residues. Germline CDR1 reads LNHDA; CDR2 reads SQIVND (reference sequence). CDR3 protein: CASSMSGNTIYF. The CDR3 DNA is TGTGCCAGTAGTATGAGCGGGAACACCATATATTTT.

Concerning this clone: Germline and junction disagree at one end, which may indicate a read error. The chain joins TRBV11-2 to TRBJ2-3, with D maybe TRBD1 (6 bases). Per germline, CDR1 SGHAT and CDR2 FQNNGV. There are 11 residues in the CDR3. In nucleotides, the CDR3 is TGTGCCAGCACAGGGGCCGGAGGAGCAAATTTT. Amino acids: CASTGAGGANF.

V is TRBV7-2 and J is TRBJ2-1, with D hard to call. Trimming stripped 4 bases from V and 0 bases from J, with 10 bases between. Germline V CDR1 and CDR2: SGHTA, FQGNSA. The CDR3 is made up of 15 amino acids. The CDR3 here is CASSSQPSSYNEQFF. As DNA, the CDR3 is TGTGCCAGCAGCTCTCAGCCTAGCTCCTACAATGAGCAGTTCTTC.

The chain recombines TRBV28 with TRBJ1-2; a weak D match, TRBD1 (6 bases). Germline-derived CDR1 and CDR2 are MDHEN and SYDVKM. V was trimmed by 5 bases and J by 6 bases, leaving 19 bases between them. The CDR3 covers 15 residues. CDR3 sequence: CASSHRDTWANGYTF. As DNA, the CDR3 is TGTGCCAGCAGTCACAGGGACACTTGGGCCAATGGCTACACCTTC.

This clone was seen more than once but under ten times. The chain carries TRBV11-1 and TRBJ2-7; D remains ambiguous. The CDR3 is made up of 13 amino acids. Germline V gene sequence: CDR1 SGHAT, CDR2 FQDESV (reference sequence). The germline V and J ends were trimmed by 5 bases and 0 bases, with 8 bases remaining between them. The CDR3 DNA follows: TGTGCCAGCAGCCCTCATAGCTCCTACGAGCAGTACTTC. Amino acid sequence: CASSPHSSYEQYF.

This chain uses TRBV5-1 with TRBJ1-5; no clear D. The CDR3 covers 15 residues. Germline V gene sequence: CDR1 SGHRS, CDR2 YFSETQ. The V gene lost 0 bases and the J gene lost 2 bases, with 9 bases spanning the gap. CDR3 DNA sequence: TGCGCCAGCAGCTTGGGGGTAGGAGGCAATCAGCCCCAGCATTTT. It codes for CASSLGVGGNQPQHF.

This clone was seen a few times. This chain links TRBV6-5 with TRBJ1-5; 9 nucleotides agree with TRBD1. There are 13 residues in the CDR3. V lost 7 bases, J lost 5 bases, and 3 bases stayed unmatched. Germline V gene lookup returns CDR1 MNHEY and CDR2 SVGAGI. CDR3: CASKRTGDQPQHF. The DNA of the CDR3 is TGTGCCAGCAAGAGGACAGGGGATCAGCCCCAGCATTTT.

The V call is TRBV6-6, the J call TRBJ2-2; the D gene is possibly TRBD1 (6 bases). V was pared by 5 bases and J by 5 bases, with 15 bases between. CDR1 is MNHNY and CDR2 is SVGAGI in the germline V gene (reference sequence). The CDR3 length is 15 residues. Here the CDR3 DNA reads TGTGCCAGCAGTGGACCGACAGGTGTTACCGGGGAGCTGTTTTTT. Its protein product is CASSGPTGVTGELFF.

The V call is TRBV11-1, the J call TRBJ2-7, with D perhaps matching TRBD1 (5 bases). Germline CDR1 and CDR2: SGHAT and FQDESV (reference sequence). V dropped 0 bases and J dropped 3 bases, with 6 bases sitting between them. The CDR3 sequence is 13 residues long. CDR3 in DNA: TGTGCCAGCAGCTTAGCGACAGACTACGAGCAGTACTTC. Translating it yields CASSLATDYEQYF. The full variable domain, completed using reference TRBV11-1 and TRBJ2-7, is EAEVAQSPRYKITEKSQAVAFWCDPISGHATLYWYRQILGQGPELLVQFQDESVVDDSQLPKDRFSAERLKGVDSTLKIQPAELGDSAMYLCASSLATDYEQYFGPGTRLTVT.

The CDR3 region has the DNA TGTGCCAGCAGCTTACGCGGGACAGTAAATGGCTACACCTTC. Translated: CASSLRGTVNGYTF. The chain recombines TRBV7-2 with TRBJ1-2; 7 bases match TRBD1. V shed 2 bases and J 6 bases; nucleotides not matched to a gene: 6. Germline loops: CDR1 SGHTA, CDR2 FQGNSA. CDR3 size: 14 residues.

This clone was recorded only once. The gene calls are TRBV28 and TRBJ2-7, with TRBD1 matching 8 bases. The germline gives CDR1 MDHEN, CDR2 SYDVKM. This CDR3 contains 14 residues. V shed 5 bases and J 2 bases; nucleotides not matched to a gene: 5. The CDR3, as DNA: TGTGCCAGCAGTCACACAGGGGGTCCCTACGAGCAGTACTTC. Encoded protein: CASSHTGGPYEQYF.